This TCR beta chain derives from a study of shared clonotypes between healthy human individuals. Repertoires were generated with immunoSEQ multiplex PCR, while TCRdb's copy carries only in-frame clones and drops some. The sample shows roughly 660,000 clones, roughly 87% of them seen only once. This CDR3 has 16 amino acids. V was pared by 3 bases and J by 0 bases, with 13 bases between. Germline-derived CDR1 and CDR2 are MDHEN and SYDVKM. The chain uses TRBV28 and TRBJ2-3; D not resolved. The origin of this receptor is a man between 18 and 35 years old in good health. Some clones in this sample may be carry-over from other donors' samples. Sequenced input: memory CD8+ T cells from PBMCs. Stated subset: CD45RO+ cells pooled with CCR7-negative TemRA cells. The CDR3 DNA follows: TGTGCCAGCAGTTTGTACACCCACCCTAGCACAGATACGCAGTATTTT. Its translation is CASSLYTHPSTDTQYF.